These 18 T cell receptor beta chains share one sample of origin, sequenced in a study of blood T cell repertoires in COVID-19. Data came from immunoSEQ multiplex PCR; TCRdb stores just in-frame clones and leaves some out. The sample lists just over 300,000 clones, 70% to 90% occurring once. The sample was PBMCs or T cells enriched from blood (not recorded which). These receptor sequences come from a man younger than 40 who had recovered from COVID-19.

This rearrangement joins TRBV5-4 to TRBJ2-6, with D hard to call. The germline CDR1 and CDR2 sequences are SGHNT and YYREEE (reference sequence). CDR3 size: 15 residues. With 0 bases removed from V and 7 bases from J, the gap between germline ends came to 11 bases. In nucleotides, the CDR3 is TGTGCCAGCAGCTTGGAACCCTGGAGAGCCAACGTCCTGACTTTC. Translated: CASSLEPWRANVLTF.

The chain is built from TRBV9 and TRBJ2-2; possible D gene TRBD1, 5 bases. Trimming removed 0 bases at V and 6 bases at J, with 12 bases between. CDR1 and CDR2 (germline): SGDLS, YYNGEE. The CDR3 has 15 amino acids. In nucleotides, the CDR3 is TGTGCCAGCAGCGTAGGGACAAAATACCCCGGGGAGCTGTTTTTT. It yields the protein CASSVGTKYPGELFF.

This clone was counted between two and nine times. This chain connects TRBV3-1 (or the pseudogene TRBV3-2) to TRBJ2-6; D is unclear. This CDR3 spans 16 amino acids. The ends were cut back, 0 bases at V and 0 bases at J, with 6 bases in the middle. The germline CDR1 and CDR2 sequences are LGHDT and YNNKEL (reference sequence). This CDR3 reads CASSQDQYSGANVLTF. The CDR3 DNA follows: TGTGCCAGCAGCCAAGATCAGTACTCTGGGGCCAACGTCCTGACTTTC.

The rearrangement links TRBV2 to TRBJ1-2, with TRBD1 as a possible D gene (5 bases). Trimming cost V 0 bases and J 1 base, with 12 bases left between them. The germline gives CDR1 SNHLY, CDR2 FYNNEI. CDR3 length: 16 amino acids. The CDR3 loop is CASSEAQADINYGYTF. The CDR3 region has the DNA TGTGCCAGCAGTGAAGCACAGGCAGATATTAACTATGGCTACACCTTC.

V gene TRBV5-4 combines with J gene TRBJ2-3; no clear D. The germline V gene has CDR1 SGHNT and CDR2 YYREEE (reference sequence). Trimming shortened V by 0 bases and J by 4 bases, and 9 bases separated the two germline ends. The CDR3 has 14 amino acids. The CDR3 sequence: CASSLGLGADTQYF. CDR3 DNA sequence: TGTGCCAGCAGCTTGGGACTTGGCGCAGATACGCAGTATTTT.

The chain uses TRBV27 and TRBJ1-3; maybe TRBD1 (5 bases). Per the germline V gene, CDR1 is MNHEY and CDR2 is SMNVEV (reference sequence). V was clipped by 1 base and J by 0 bases, with 10 bases between them. The CDR3 is 16 amino acids. This chain's CDR3 is CASSLLGENSGNTIYF. The CDR3 DNA follows: TGTGCCAGCAGTTTATTAGGGGAAAACTCTGGAAACACCATATATTTT.

This clone was seen a few times. V and J are TRBV12-3 or TRBV12-4 and TRBJ2-1; the match to TRBD1 covers 8 bases. V shed 6 bases, J shed 5 bases, and the junction held 3 bases outside the gene matches. CDR3 size: 13 residues. Here the CDR3 reads CASRRTGNNEQFF. The CDR3 DNA reads TGTGCCAGCAGACGGACAGGGAACAATGAGCAGTTCTTC.

J is TRBJ1-2 and V is TRBV7-9; D possibly corresponds to TRBD1 (5 bases). The germline V gene encodes CDR1 SEHNR and CDR2 FQNEAQ (reference sequence). V was shortened by 1 base and J by 4 bases, with 13 bases between the two germline ends. The CDR3 is made up of 15 amino acids. DNA of the CDR3: TGTGCCAGCAGCTTAGTCAACATACAGGTCTATGGCTACACCTTC. It specifies CASSLVNIQVYGYTF.

The genes are TRBV7-9 and TRBJ1-3; D perhaps matches TRBD1 (6 bases). Between the trimmed V and J ends, which lost 5 bases and 0 bases, there was a span of 23 bases. Germline V gene lookup returns CDR1 SEHNR and CDR2 FQNEAQ (reference sequence). The CDR3 contains 19 residues. CDR3 DNA: TGTGCCAGCAGCCCAGGGGTAGGGGCCTGGGCATCCTCTGGAAACACCATATATTTT. This translates into CASSPGVGAWASSGNTIYF.

This chain uses TRBV7-9 with TRBJ1-3; unclear D gene. The CDR3 covers 14 residues. Germline CDR1 and CDR2: SEHNR and FQNEAQ (reference sequence). Trimming pared 8 bases from V and 0 bases from J, leaving 11 bases between. As DNA, the CDR3 is TGTGCCAGCCTAGCCTCAATCTCTGGAAACACCATATATTTT. The encoded protein is CASLASISGNTIYF.

The chain couples TRBV18 to TRBJ1-1; D call uncertain. V shed 3 bases and J shed 1 base, with 15 bases lying between them. This CDR3 is built from 16 residues. Germline CDR1 KGHSH, CDR2 LQKENI. The CDR3 protein is CASSPSLPRGNTEAFF. DNA for the CDR3: TGTGCCAGCTCACCCTCTCTCCCACGGGGGAACACTGAAGCTTTCTTT.

The V call is TRBV6-5, the J call TRBJ2-7, with a possible D match to TRBD1 (5 bases). Germline assignment: CDR1 MNHEY and CDR2 SVGAGI. The CDR3 contains 13 residues. V shed 0 bases and J shed 3 bases, with 6 bases lying between them. In DNA form, the CDR3 reads TGTGCCAGCAGTTACTCGACAGACTACGAGCAGTACTTC. This codes for CASSYSTDYEQYF.

The chain has TRBV25-1 and TRBJ2-7, with 7 bases that match TRBD2. The V and J ends lost 4 bases and 4 bases, in that order; junction bases with no gene match: 4. Germline values: CDR1 MGHDK, CDR2 SYGVNS. This CDR3 has 13 amino acids. CDR3 sequence: CASSGPGLYEQYF. CDR3 nucleotides: TGTGCCAGCAGTGGTCCGGGACTATACGAGCAGTACTTC.

The rearrangement links TRBV7-9 to TRBJ1-2, with TRBD1 as a possible D gene (5 bases). The CDR3 sequence is 14 residues long. Germline CDR1 and CDR2: SEHNR and FQNEAQ (reference sequence). V was cut by 3 bases and J by 3 bases, with 11 bases left in between. The CDR3 region has the DNA TGTGCCAGCAGCTTTTGGGGGGAGGACTATGGCTACACCTTC. It yields the protein CASSFWGEDYGYTF.

V is TRBV12-3 or TRBV12-4 and J is TRBJ1-2; TRBD1 is a possible D gene (5 bases). The CDR3 sequence is 13 residues long. The germline V and J ends were trimmed by 6 bases and 7 bases, with 15 bases remaining between them. CDR3 residues: CASSIRDSGGYTF. In DNA, the CDR3 is TGTGCCAGCAGCATCAGGGATTCCGGTGGCTACACCTTC.

This chain uses TRBV6-5 with TRBJ1-2; D is possibly TRBD1 (5 bases). This CDR3 comprises 13 residues. The germline gives CDR1 MNHEY, CDR2 SVGAGI. V lost 5 bases, J lost 5 bases, and 12 bases lay in between. DNA of the CDR3: TGTGCCAGCAGTACAGACAGATTTTATGGCTACACCTTC. Its protein product is CASSTDRFYGYTF.

The chain combines TRBV5-6 with TRBJ2-7; TRBD1 is a possible D gene (6 bases). This CDR3 region has 14 residues. Germline lookup yields CDR1 SGHDT and CDR2 YYEEEE. Trimming removed 3 bases from V and 3 bases from J, with 13 bases in between. CDR3 bases: TGTGCCAGCAGCTCCGACAGGCTAGTCTACGAGCAGTACTTC. Protein product: CASSSDRLVYEQYF.

V usage is TRBV27 and J usage is TRBJ2-7; tentative D call: TRBD1 (6 bases). Germline CDR1 and CDR2: MNHEY and SMNVEV (reference sequence). Trimming removed 2 bases at V and 5 bases at J, with 10 bases between. This CDR3 is built from 13 residues. Here the CDR3 reads CASSLRWTDEQYF. Here the CDR3 DNA reads TGTGCCAGCAGTTTAAGATGGACAGACGAGCAGTACTTC.